What follows describes a single T cell receptor beta chain. These data originate in a study of immune characterization of retroperitoneal liposarcoma. V lost 5 bases and J 0 bases, leaving 12 bases between the germline ends. This CDR3 has 15 residues. Germline V gene lookup returns CDR1 MNHNY and CDR2 SVGAGI (reference sequence). Using its own MiXCR run on the PCR reads, TCRdb lists one record per CDR3 protein. Of under 6,000 distinct CDR3 sequences in the sample, around 33% were seen once. Input material: tumor tissue. This TCR was recovered from a female donor with retroperitoneal liposarcoma. The J gene is TRBJ2-3, the V gene TRBV6-6; either TRBD1 or TRBD2 may fit D (5 bases each). The CDR3 sequence is CASSPQGTSTDTQYF. In nucleotides, the CDR3 is TGTGCCAGCAGTCCTCAAGGGACGAGCACAGATACGCAGTATTTT.